The rows below give T cell receptor beta chains drawn from one sample of a study of shared clonotypes between healthy human individuals. Sequenced by immunoSEQ multiplex PCR; TCRdb stores in-frame clones only, minus some. The sample records approximately 460,000 clones, roughly three quarters being singletons. Material for sequencing was PBMCs. These receptors were collected from a woman between 40 and 55 years old in good health. Some clones in this sample may be carry-over from other donors' samples. Both conserved end residues are part of each CDR3. Each record gives: D gene, V gene, clone size, J gene, CDR3 protein, CDR3 DNA. The D gene is left open where the match is weak. Not every row has a clone size; where given, it reads once, few, many or a size class.

D gene: TRBD1; V gene: TRBV4-2; clone size: NA; J gene: TRBJ2-1; CDR3 protein: CASSQTTGATYNEQFF; CDR3 DNA: TGTGCCAGCAGCCAAACGACAGGGGCCACCTACAATGAGCAGTTCTTC
D gene: NA; V gene: TRBV27; clone size: NA; J gene: TRBJ2-3; CDR3 protein: CASSIGPLVYF; CDR3 DNA: TGTGCCAGCAGTATCGGACCTCTGGTGTATTTT
D gene: TRBD2; V gene: TRBV4-1; clone size: NA; J gene: TRBJ2-2; CDR3 protein: CASSLLSGRASGGELFF; CDR3 DNA: TGCGCCAGCAGCCTCTTGAGCGGGAGGGCCAGTGGCGGGGAGCTGTTTTTT
D gene: TRBD2; V gene: TRBV11-2; clone size: once; J gene: TRBJ2-3; CDR3 protein: CASSQKLAGGDTQYF; CDR3 DNA: TGTGCCAGCAGCCAAAAACTAGCGGGAGGAGATACGCAGTATTTT
D gene: TRBD1; V gene: TRBV9; clone size: NA; J gene: TRBJ2-1; CDR3 protein: CASSVGQDFYNEQFF; CDR3 DNA: TGTGCCAGCAGCGTCGGACAGGATTTCTACAATGAGCAGTTCTTC
D gene: NA; V gene: TRBV18; clone size: NA; J gene: TRBJ2-3; CDR3 protein: CASEGDIRDTQYF; CDR3 DNA: TGTGCCAGCGAAGGGGACATTAGGGATACGCAGTATTTT
D gene: NA; V gene: TRBV19; clone size: NA; J gene: TRBJ2-7; CDR3 protein: CASSQVAISEQYF; CDR3 DNA: TGTGCCAGTAGTCAAGTAGCGATTTCCGAGCAGTACTTC
D gene: NA; V gene: TRBV10-3; clone size: NA; J gene: TRBJ1-2; CDR3 protein: CAISRPGRLKGYGYTF; CDR3 DNA: TGTGCCATCAGTCGCCCGGGACGGCTAAAGGGGTATGGCTACACCTTC
D gene: TRBD1; V gene: TRBV5-4; clone size: NA; J gene: TRBJ2-4; CDR3 protein: CASSSTGQGSIQYF; CDR3 DNA: TGTGCCAGCAGCTCAACGGGACAGGGGTCCATTCAGTACTTC
D gene: NA; V gene: TRBV9; clone size: NA; J gene: TRBJ1-3; CDR3 protein: CASSLASLPGNTIYF; CDR3 DNA: TGTGCCAGCAGCCTAGCGAGTTTACCTGGAAACACCATATATTTT
D gene: NA; V gene: TRBV28; clone size: many; J gene: TRBJ1-4; CDR3 protein: CASKNATNEKLFF; CDR3 DNA: TGTGCCAGCAAAAACGCAACTAATGAAAAACTGTTTTTT
D gene: NA; V gene: TRBV29-1; clone size: NA; J gene: TRBJ2-7; CDR3 protein: CSVASTEYEQYF; CDR3 DNA: TGCAGCGTTGCCTCGACAGAATACGAGCAGTACTTC
D gene: NA; V gene: TRBV6-6; clone size: once; J gene: TRBJ1-5; CDR3 protein: CASSRTEQNQPQHF; CDR3 DNA: TGTGCCAGCAGCCGGACAGAGCAGAATCAGCCCCAGCATTTT
D gene: NA; V gene: TRBV5-1; clone size: NA; J gene: TRBJ2-1; CDR3 protein: CASSLDRRYNEQFF; CDR3 DNA: TGCGCCAGCAGCTTGGACAGAAGGTACAATGAGCAGTTCTTC
D gene: NA; V gene: TRBV2; clone size: NA; J gene: TRBJ1-2; CDR3 protein: CATTPQGYYGYTF; CDR3 DNA: TGTGCCACCACCCCTCAGGGGTACTATGGCTACACCTTC
D gene: NA; V gene: TRBV4-1; clone size: NA; J gene: TRBJ1-1; CDR3 protein: CASSQEDRGAQNTEAFF; CDR3 DNA: TGCGCCAGCAGCCAAGAGGATCGGGGGGCACAGAACACTGAAGCTTTCTTT
D gene: NA; V gene: TRBV7-9; clone size: NA; J gene: TRBJ1-1; CDR3 protein: CASSSGMGAIVTMNTEAFF; CDR3 DNA: TGTGCCAGCAGCTCCGGAATGGGGGCCATTGTTACTATGAACACTGAAGCTTTCTTT
D gene: NA; V gene: TRBV14; clone size: NA; J gene: TRBJ2-7; CDR3 protein: CASSTVDYEQYF; CDR3 DNA: TGTGCCAGCAGCACAGTGGATTACGAGCAGTACTTC
D gene: NA; V gene: TRBV18; clone size: NA; J gene: TRBJ2-5; CDR3 protein: CASSPPSTETQYF; CDR3 DNA: TGTGCCAGCTCACCACCGAGTACAGAGACCCAGTACTTC
D gene: NA; V gene: TRBV6-1; clone size: NA; J gene: TRBJ1-3; CDR3 protein: CASIRTPGNTIYF; CDR3 DNA: TGTGCCAGCATTCGGACACCTGGAAACACCATATATTTT
D gene: NA; V gene: TRBV12-5; clone size: NA; J gene: TRBJ2-3; CDR3 protein: CASGRDTDTQYF; CDR3 DNA: TGTGCTAGTGGTCGGGATACAGATACGCAGTATTTT
D gene: NA; V gene: TRBV5-1; clone size: NA; J gene: TRBJ1-1; CDR3 protein: CASNIRPNTEAFF; CDR3 DNA: TGCGCCAGCAATATCCGGCCGAACACTGAAGCTTTCTTT
D gene: NA; V gene: TRBV5-5; clone size: NA; J gene: TRBJ1-5; CDR3 protein: CASSLGLDRPGFNQPQHF; CDR3 DNA: TGTGCCAGCAGCTTGGGACTCGACCGGCCGGGCTTCAATCAGCCCCAGCATTTT
D gene: NA; V gene: TRBV7-2; clone size: NA; J gene: TRBJ1-1; CDR3 protein: CASSLVSDANTEAFF; CDR3 DNA: TGTGCCAGCAGCTTAGTCTCTGACGCGAACACTGAAGCTTTCTTT
D gene: NA; V gene: TRBV7-9; clone size: NA; J gene: TRBJ1-1; CDR3 protein: CASSSRETEAFF; CDR3 DNA: TGTGCCAGCAGCTCCCGGGAGACTGAAGCTTTCTTT
D gene: NA; V gene: TRBV5-1; clone size: NA; J gene: TRBJ2-2; CDR3 protein: CASSFLGTGELFF; CDR3 DNA: TGCGCCAGCAGCTTTTTAGGCACCGGGGAGCTGTTTTTT
D gene: TRBD1; V gene: TRBV5-6; clone size: NA; J gene: TRBJ2-7; CDR3 protein: CASSSQRTGLLQYF; CDR3 DNA: TGTGCCAGCAGCTCGCAAAGGACAGGGCTGCTCCAGTACTTC
D gene: NA; V gene: TRBV7-8; clone size: NA; J gene: TRBJ2-5; CDR3 protein: CASSIRGAETQYF; CDR3 DNA: TGTGCCAGCAGCATCAGGGGGGCAGAGACCCAGTACTTC
D gene: TRBD2; V gene: TRBV27; clone size: NA; J gene: TRBJ2-7; CDR3 protein: CASSPLLAGGPFF; CDR3 DNA: TGTGCCAGCAGTCCACTCTTAGCGGGAGGGCCATTCTTC
D gene: TRBD2; V gene: TRBV10-2; clone size: NA; J gene: TRBJ2-5; CDR3 protein: CASSFSGEGVTQYF; CDR3 DNA: TGTGCCAGCAGTTTTAGCGGGGAGGGGGTGACCCAGTACTTC
D gene: TRBD2; V gene: TRBV5-1; clone size: NA; J gene: TRBJ2-3; CDR3 protein: CASRREGDTQYF; CDR3 DNA: TGCGCCAGCAGAAGGGAGGGAGATACGCAGTATTTT
D gene: NA; V gene: TRBV7-9; clone size: few; J gene: TRBJ2-5; CDR3 protein: CASSPTGTLQETQYF; CDR3 DNA: TGTGCCAGCAGCCCGACAGGGACTCTACAAGAGACCCAGTACTTC